This paragraph covers one TCR beta chain sequence. The antigen remains undetermined. Researchers ran the PCR with 60 Vbeta and 13 Jbeta primers. The repertoire was sequenced with immunoSEQ multiplex PCR; TCRdb's copy has only in-frame clones and lacks some. The table records fewer than 100,000 clones, about four fifths of them present only once. This CDR3 has 12 amino acids. Germline assignment: CDR1 MNHNS and CDR2 SASEGT. Trimming shortened V by 6 bases and J by 1 base, and 5 bases separated the two germline ends. Each donor was healthy, and each was a bone marrow donor. This record comes from a study of cytomegalovirus exposure and HLA in healthy donors. Study-wide background: As an earlier analysis found, about 179 million T cells yielded about 120 million unique TCR beta sequences. General observations from the study: There were several of the most significant clusters that appeared linked to common viral pathogens in a later analysis. Exclusion as indistinguishable affected some V segments, including TRBV6-2 and TRBV6-3.

The specimen was PBMCs. The chain recombines TRBV6-1 with TRBJ2-3; D might be TRBD1 (5 bases). The sequence came from a woman in her 40s in good health and CMV-seronegative. The CDR3 region has the DNA TGTGCCAGCAGAGGGGGCACAGATACGCAGTATTTT. Translated, it gives CASRGGTDTQYF.